The clone carrying this T cell receptor (beta chain) appeared many times. The antigen is not known. This sample was taken from a study of T cells after yellow fever vaccination. Study at large: Preparation of the low-cell-number fractions used SMART-Seq v4 Ultra Low Input. Findings and limits, study-wide: Abundant bulk-derived clonotypes could contaminate FACS-sorted repertoires. Most primary-vaccination clones recurred post-booster (around 95% CD4, 88% CD8). There was a small share of clonotypes that showed up in both the CD4 and CD8 compartments.

V lost 1 base and J lost 5, with 11 bases in between. The CDR3 contains 14 residues. CDR1 is MGHRA, CDR2 YSYEKL, per germline. MiXCR, run by TCRdb on the 5' RACE reads, gives a single entry per CDR3 protein. The sample yields around 46,000 distinct CDR3 sequences, roughly 7.5% seen once. This receptor was identified in a man between 18 and 35 years old who received the YFV17D yellow fever vaccine. The chain recombines TRBV4-1 with TRBJ2-5; D gene uncertain. Sample: CD8+ T cells sorted from PBMCs, taken around 16 days after the first yellow fever vaccination. The CDR3 bases are TGCGCCAGCAGCCAAGTTTCCCCCGGGGAGACCCAGTACTTC. Its protein is CASSQVSPGETQYF.